One TCR beta chain is described in this entry. Assay: immunoSEQ multiplex PCR; the TCRdb copy retains only in-frame clones and omits some. The sample carries about 130,000 clones, approximately 84% recorded once. This sample is drawn from a study of blood T cell repertoires in COVID-19. The sequence came from a human donor in a cohort sampled during active COVID-19. Source material: peripheral blood.

The CDR3 bases are TGTGCCGCCGGGACTAGCGGGGGGCGCACAGATACGCAGTATTTT. This codes for CAAGTSGGRTDTQYF. This chain connects TRBV10-3 to TRBJ2-3; 15 bases fit TRBD2. V shed 11 bases, J shed 1 base, and the junction held 4 bases outside the gene matches. This CDR3 contains 15 residues. Per the germline V gene, CDR1 is ENHRY and CDR2 is SYGVKD.